The next 12 T cell receptor beta chains were all read from a single sample in a study of cytomegalovirus exposure and HLA in healthy donors. PCR primers comprised 60 Vbeta and 13 Jbeta primers. Assay: immunoSEQ multiplex PCR; the TCRdb copy retains only in-frame clones and omits some. The sample shows approximately 150,000 clones, 70% to 80% of them seen only once. The sample was PBMCs. The receptors were sampled from a female donor in good health and CMV-seronegative.

V usage is TRBV7-9 and J usage is TRBJ1-1; 9 positions agree with TRBD1. Germline values: CDR1 SEHNR, CDR2 FQNEAQ (reference sequence). The CDR3 consists of 14 residues. V dropped 5 bases and J dropped 3; count of bases not matched to a gene: 4. The DNA of the CDR3 is TGTGCCAGCAGCGGGACAGGGTCCGACACTGAAGCTTTCTTT. Translated: CASSGTGSDTEAFF.

The rearrangement uses TRBV5-4 and TRBJ2-3, with a tentative D call TRBD2 (5 bases). The CDR3 covers 15 residues. Trimming removed 5 bases from V and 0 bases from J, with 13 bases in between. CDR1 and CDR2 (germline): SGHNT, YYREEE (reference sequence). The CDR3 is CASRADFSSTDTQYF. For the CDR3, the DNA is TGTGCCAGCAGGGCGGACTTCTCTAGCACAGATACGCAGTATTTT.

This clone turned up a few times. This chain joins TRBV28 and TRBJ2-7; D remains unclear. CDR1 MDHEN and CDR2 SYDVKM come from the germline V gene. CDR3 length: 14 amino acids. The ends were cut back, 6 bases at V and 0 bases at J, with 12 bases in the middle. CDR3 protein: CASRPMRSSYEQYF. The CDR3 coding sequence is TGTGCCAGCAGACCGATGAGGAGCTCCTACGAGCAGTACTTC.

The chain combines TRBV11-2 with TRBJ1-5, with TRBD1 identical over 8 bases. Trimming cost V 5 bases and J 2 bases; bases outside gene matches: 5. Germline V CDR1 and CDR2: SGHAT, FQNNGV. The CDR3 has 15 amino acids. This CDR3 reads CASSRGTGRNQPQHF. DNA of the CDR3: TGTGCCAGCAGCAGGGGGACAGGTCGCAATCAGCCCCAGCATTTT.

This clone showed up just a few times. The V and J genes are TRBV6-1 and TRBJ2-7; 10 positions match TRBD1. J lost 3 bases, V lost 4 bases, and 6 bases had no gene match. The CDR3 is 15 amino acids. Germline V gene data show CDR1 as MNHNS and CDR2 as SASEGT. The CDR3 sequence: CASSATGTGDYEQYF. The CDR3 DNA sequence: TGTGCCAGCAGTGCCACCGGGACAGGGGACTACGAGCAGTACTTC.

The genes are TRBV7-8 and TRBJ1-2; 7 bases fit TRBD1. The J segment lost 4 bases and the V segment lost 4 bases, leaving 15 bases of the junction unmatched. The CDR3 sequence is 17 residues long. Looked up from germline, CDR1 is SGHVS and CDR2 is FQNEAQ. The CDR3 DNA reads TGTGCCAGCAGCTCAACCGGACAGACAGGGATGGTCTATGGCTACACCTTC. Protein sequence: CASSSTGQTGMVYGYTF.

The rearrangement uses TRBV30 and TRBJ2-5; perhaps TRBD2 as D (6 bases). The V gene's germline CDR1 is GTSNPN and CDR2 SVGIG (reference sequence). Trimming shortened V by 3 bases and J by 2 bases, and 10 bases separated the two germline ends. The CDR3 has 13 residues. The CDR3 bases are TGTGCCTGGAGCCCCGCGGGGCAAGAGACCCAGTACTTC. It encodes CAWSPAGQETQYF.

The chain carries TRBV2 and TRBJ2-7; 8 bases line up with TRBD1. In germline, CDR1 is SNHLY, CDR2 FYNNEI. V trimming: 6 bases; J trimming: 2 bases; junction bases outside the gene matches: 3. The CDR3 is made up of 13 amino acids. The CDR3 DNA follows: TGTGCCAGCAGGCCGGGACAGGCCTACGAGCAGTACTTC. Translation: CASRPGQAYEQYF. Drawing the rest from reference TRBV2 and TRBJ2-7, the complete variable domain is EPEVTQTPSHQVTQMGQEVILRCVPISNHLYFYWYRQILGQKVEFLVSFYNNEISEKSEIFDDQFSVERPDGSNFTLKIRSTKLEDSAMYFCASRPGQAYEQYFGPGTRLTVT.

The chain carries TRBV7-9 and TRBJ2-7; 9 bases are a match to TRBD1. The trim removed 3 bases at V and 4 bases at J, leaving 7 bases unmatched. The V gene's germline CDR1 is SEHNR and CDR2 FQNEAQ (reference sequence). The CDR3 runs to 15 residues. The CDR3: CASSFTGTGLYEQYF. For the CDR3, the DNA is TGTGCCAGCAGCTTCACCGGGACAGGGTTATACGAGCAGTACTTC.

The DNA for the CDR3 is TGTGCCAGCAGCGCTTCGCCTAGCGGCCTCCACAATGAGCAGTTCTTC. Residues: CASSASPSGLHNEQFF. The chain is built from TRBV9 and TRBJ2-1; 7 nucleotides line up with TRBD2. This CDR3 contains 16 residues. CDR1 is SGDLS, CDR2 YYNGEE, per germline. Losses at the gene ends were 3 bases for V and 5 bases for J; bases not matched to a gene: 11. Based on the CDR3 plus reference TRBV9 and TRBJ2-1, the full variable domain is DSGVTQTPKHLITATGQRVTLRCSPRSGDLSVYWYQQSLDQGLQFLIQYYNGEERAKGNILERFSAQQFPDLHSELNLSSLELGDSALYFCASSASPSGLHNEQFFGPGTRLTVL.

This clone was seen only a few times. V is TRBV28 and J is TRBJ1-4; TRBD1 is a possible D gene (6 bases). V lost 7 bases and J 7 bases, leaving 13 bases between the germline ends. Germline CDR1 MDHEN, CDR2 SYDVKM. The CDR3 contains 13 residues. The CDR3 loop is CASNGGAFEKLFF. The CDR3 nucleotides are TGTGCCAGCAATGGGGGCGCATTTGAAAAACTGTTTTTT.

The chain joins TRBV29-1 to TRBJ1-1; TRBD1 aligns across 8 bases. CDR1 is SQVTM and CDR2 is ANQGSEA in the germline V gene. This CDR3 has 12 residues. After removal of 7 bases from V and 4 bases from J, the junction contained 5 bases not matched to a gene. The CDR3 sequence: CSGGQGTTEAFF. CDR3 coding DNA: TGCAGCGGTGGACAGGGTACCACTGAAGCTTTCTTT.